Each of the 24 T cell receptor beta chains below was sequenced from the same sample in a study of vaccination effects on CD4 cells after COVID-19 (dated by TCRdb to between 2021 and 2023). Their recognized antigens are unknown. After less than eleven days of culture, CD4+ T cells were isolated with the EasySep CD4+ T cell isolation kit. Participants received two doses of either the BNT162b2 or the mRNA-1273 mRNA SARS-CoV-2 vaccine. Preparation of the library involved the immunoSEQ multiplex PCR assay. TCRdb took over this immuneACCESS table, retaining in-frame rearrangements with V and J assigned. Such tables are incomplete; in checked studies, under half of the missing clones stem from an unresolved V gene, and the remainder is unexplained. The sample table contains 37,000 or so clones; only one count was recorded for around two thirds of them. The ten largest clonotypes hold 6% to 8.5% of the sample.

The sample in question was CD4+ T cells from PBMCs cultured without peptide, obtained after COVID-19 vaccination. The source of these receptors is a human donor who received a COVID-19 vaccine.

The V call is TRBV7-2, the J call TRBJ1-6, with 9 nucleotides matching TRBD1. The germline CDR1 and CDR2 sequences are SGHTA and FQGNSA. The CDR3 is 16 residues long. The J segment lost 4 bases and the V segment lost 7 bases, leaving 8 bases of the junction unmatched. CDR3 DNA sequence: TGTGCCAGCAAAGGAGGACAGGGGTTGTATAATTCACCCCTCCACTTT. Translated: CASKGGQGLYNSPLHF.

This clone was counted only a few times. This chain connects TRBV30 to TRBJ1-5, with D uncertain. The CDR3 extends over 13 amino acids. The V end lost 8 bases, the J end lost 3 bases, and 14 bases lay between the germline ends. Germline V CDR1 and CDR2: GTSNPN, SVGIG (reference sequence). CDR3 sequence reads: CAAGRQDNQPQHF. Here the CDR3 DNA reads TGTGCCGCCGGGAGGCAGGACAATCAGCCCCAGCATTTT.

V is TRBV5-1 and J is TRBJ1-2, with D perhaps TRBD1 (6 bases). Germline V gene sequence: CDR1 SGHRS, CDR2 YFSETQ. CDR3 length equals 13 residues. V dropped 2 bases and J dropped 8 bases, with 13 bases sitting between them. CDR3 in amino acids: CASSFRGLEGYTF. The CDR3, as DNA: TGCGCCAGCAGCTTCAGGGGTCTTGAAGGCTACACCTTC.

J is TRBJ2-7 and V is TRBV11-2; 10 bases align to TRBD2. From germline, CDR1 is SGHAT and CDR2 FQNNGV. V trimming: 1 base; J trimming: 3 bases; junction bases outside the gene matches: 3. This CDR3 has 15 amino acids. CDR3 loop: CASSLGSSGSYEQYF. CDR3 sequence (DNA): TGTGCCAGCAGCTTAGGGTCTAGCGGGAGCTACGAGCAGTACTTC.

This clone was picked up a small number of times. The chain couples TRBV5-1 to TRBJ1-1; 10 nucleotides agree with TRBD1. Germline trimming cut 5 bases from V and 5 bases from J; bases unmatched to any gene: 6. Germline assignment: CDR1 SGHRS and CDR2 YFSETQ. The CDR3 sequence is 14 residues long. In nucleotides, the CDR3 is TGCGCCAGCAGTATAGACAGGGGGCTAACTGAAGCTTTCTTT. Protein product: CASSIDRGLTEAFF.

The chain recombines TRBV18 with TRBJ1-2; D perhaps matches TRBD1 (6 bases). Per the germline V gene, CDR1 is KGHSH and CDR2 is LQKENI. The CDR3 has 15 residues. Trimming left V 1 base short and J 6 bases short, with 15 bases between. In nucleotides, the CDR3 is TGTGCCAGCTCACCACGTCTGGCAGGGGATCATGGCTACACCTTC. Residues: CASSPRLAGDHGYTF.

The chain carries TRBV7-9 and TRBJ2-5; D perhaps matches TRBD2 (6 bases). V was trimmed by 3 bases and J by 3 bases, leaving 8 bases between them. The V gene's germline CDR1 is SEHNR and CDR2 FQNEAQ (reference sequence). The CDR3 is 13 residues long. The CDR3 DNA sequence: TGTGCCAGCAGCTTTTGGGGGGAAGAGACCCAGTACTTC. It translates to CASSFWGEETQYF.

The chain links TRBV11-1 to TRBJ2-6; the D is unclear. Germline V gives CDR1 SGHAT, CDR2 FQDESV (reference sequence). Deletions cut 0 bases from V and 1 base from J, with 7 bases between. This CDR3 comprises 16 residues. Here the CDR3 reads CASSLAQSSGANVLTF. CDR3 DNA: TGTGCCAGCAGCTTAGCACAGTCTTCTGGGGCCAACGTCCTGACTTTC.

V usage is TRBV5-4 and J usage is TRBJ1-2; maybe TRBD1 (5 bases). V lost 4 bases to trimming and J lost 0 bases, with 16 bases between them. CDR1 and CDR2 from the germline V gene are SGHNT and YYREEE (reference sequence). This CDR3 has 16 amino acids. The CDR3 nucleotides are TGTGCCAGCAGCCCTAGACAGCCCCCTCCTAACTATGGCTACACCTTC. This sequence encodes CASSPRQPPPNYGYTF. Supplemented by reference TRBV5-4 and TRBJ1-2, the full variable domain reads ETGVTQSPTHLIKTRGQQVTLRCSSQSGHNTVSWYQQALGQGPQFIFQYYREEENGRGNFPPRFSGLQFPNYSSELNVNALELDDSALYLCASSPRQPPPNYGYTFGSGTRLTVV.

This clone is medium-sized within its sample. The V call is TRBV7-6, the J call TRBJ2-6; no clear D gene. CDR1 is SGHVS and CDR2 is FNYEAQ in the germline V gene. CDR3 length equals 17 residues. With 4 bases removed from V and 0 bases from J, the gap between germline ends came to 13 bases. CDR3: CASSSGPLISGANVLTF. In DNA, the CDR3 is TGTGCCAGCAGCTCCGGACCGCTCATCTCTGGGGCCAACGTCCTGACTTTC. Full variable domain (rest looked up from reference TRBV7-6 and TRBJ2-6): GAGVSQSPRYKVTKRGQDVALRCDPISGHVSLYWYRQALGQGPEFLTYFNYEAQQDKSGLPNDRFSAERPEGSISTLTIQRTEQRDSAMYRCASSSGPLISGANVLTFGAGSRLTVL.

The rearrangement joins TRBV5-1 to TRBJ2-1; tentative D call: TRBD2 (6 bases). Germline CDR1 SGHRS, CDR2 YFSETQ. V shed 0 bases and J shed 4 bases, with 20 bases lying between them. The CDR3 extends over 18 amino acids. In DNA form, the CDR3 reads TGCGCCAGCAGCTTGGAGTTCTTGGAACGGGAGTTTTACAATGAGCAGTTCTTC. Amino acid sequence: CASSLEFLEREFYNEQFF.

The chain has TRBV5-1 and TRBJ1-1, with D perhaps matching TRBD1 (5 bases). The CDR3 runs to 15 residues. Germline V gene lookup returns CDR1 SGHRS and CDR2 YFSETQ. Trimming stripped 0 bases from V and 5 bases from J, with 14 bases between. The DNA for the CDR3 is TGCGCCAGCAGCTTGGCCTCAGGGTCGAGAACTGAAGCTTTCTTT. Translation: CASSLASGSRTEAFF.

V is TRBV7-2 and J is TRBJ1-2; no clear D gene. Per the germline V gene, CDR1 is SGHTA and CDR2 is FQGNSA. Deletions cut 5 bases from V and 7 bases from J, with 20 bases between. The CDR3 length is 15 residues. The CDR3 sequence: CASSPFTGLEGGYTF. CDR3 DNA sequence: TGTGCCAGCAGCCCATTTACGGGCCTAGAGGGTGGCTACACCTTC.

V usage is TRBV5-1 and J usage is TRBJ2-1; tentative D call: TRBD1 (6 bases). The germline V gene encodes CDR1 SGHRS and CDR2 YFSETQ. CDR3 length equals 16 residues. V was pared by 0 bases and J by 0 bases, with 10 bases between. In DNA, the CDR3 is TGCGCCAGCAGCTTGGCCACAGGGAGCTCCTACAATGAGCAGTTCTTC. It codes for CASSLATGSSYNEQFF.

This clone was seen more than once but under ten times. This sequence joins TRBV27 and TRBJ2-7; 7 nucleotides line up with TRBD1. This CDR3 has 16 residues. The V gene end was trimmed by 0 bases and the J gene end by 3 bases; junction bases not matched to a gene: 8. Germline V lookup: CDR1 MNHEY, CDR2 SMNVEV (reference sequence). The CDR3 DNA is TGTGCCAGCAGTTTATCGGGTCTCCCAGGGGGCTACGAGCAGTACTTC. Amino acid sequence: CASSLSGLPGGYEQYF.

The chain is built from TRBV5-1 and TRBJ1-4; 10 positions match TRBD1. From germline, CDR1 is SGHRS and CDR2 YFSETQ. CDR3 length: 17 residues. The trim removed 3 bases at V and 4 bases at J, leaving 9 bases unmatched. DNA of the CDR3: TGCGCCAGCAGCTCCGGGACAGGGGCGAGGGGTAATGAAAAACTGTTTTTT. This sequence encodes CASSSGTGARGNEKLFF.

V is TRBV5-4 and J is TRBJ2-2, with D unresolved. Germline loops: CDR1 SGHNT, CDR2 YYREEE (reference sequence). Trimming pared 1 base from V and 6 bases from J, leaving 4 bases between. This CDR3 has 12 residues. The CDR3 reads CASSLPAGELFF. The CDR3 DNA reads TGTGCCAGCAGCTTGCCAGCCGGGGAGCTGTTTTTT.

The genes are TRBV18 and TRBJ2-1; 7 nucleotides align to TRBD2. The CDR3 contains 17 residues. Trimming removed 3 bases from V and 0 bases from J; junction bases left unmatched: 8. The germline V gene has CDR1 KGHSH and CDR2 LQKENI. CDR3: CASSPPGLQISYNEQFF. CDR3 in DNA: TGTGCCAGCTCACCTCCGGGACTACAAATCTCCTACAATGAGCAGTTCTTC.

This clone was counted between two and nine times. This chain's CDR3 is CASTTTTGRNEQYF. CDR3 in DNA: TGTGCCAGCACCACAACGACAGGGAGGAACGAGCAGTACTTC. This chain connects TRBV2 to TRBJ2-7; weak D call: TRBD1 (7 bases). CDR1 and CDR2 (germline): SNHLY, FYNNEI. Trimming pared 7 bases from V and 5 bases from J, leaving 18 bases between. This CDR3 has 14 residues.

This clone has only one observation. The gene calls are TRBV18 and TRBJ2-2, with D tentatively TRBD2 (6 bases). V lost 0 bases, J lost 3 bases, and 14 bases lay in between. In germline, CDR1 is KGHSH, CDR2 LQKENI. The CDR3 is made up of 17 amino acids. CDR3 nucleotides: TGTGCCAGCTCACCACCAACTCGGTTAGCGGACACCGGGGAGCTGTTTTTT. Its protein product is CASSPPTRLADTGELFF.

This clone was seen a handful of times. The CDR3 reads CASSQGREKLFF. The CDR3 nucleotides read TGTGCCAGCTCCCAGGGCCGGGAAAAACTGTTTTTT. The rearrangement uses TRBV2 and TRBJ1-4; D possibly corresponds to TRBD1 (5 bases). CDR1 is SNHLY and CDR2 is FYNNEI in the germline V gene. Trimming removed 8 bases at V and 8 bases at J, with 12 bases between. This CDR3 has 12 residues.

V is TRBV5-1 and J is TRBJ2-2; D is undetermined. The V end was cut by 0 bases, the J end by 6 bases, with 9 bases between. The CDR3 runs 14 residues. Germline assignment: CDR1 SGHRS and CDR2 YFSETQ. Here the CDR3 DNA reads TGCGCCAGCAGCTTGGAAAAGGCTCCCGGGGAGCTGTTTTTT. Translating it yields CASSLEKAPGELFF.

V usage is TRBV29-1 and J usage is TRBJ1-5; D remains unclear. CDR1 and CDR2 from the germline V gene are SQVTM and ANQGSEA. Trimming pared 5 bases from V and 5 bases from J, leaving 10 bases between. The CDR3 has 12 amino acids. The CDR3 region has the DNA TGCAGCGTTCTAGACTGGGATCAGCCCCAGCATTTT. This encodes CSVLDWDQPQHF.

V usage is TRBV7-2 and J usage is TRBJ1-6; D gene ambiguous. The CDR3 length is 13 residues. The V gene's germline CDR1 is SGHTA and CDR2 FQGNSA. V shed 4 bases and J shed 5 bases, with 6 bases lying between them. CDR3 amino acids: CASSWADNSPLHF. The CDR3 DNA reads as TGTGCCAGCAGCTGGGCGGATAATTCACCCCTCCACTTT. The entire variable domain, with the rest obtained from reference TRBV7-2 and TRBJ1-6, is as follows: GAGVSQSPSNKVTEKGKDVELRCDPISGHTALYWYRQSLGQGLEFLIYFQGNSAPDKSGLPSDRFSAERTGGSVSTLTIQRTQQEDSAVYLCASSWADNSPLHFGNGTRLTVT.